This is a list of T cell receptor beta chains from one sample in a study of cytomegalovirus exposure and HLA in healthy donors. TCRdb's copy holds only in-frame clones and misses some; the assay was immunoSEQ multiplex PCR. The table has some 97,000 clones, 79% seen once; the top ten hold roughly 4%. Sequencing was done on a sample of PBMCs. Receptor source: a female donor in good health and CMV-seropositive. Both conserved end residues are part of each CDR3. Each record gives: V gene, D gene, J gene, CDR3 length, clone size, CDR3 protein, CDR3 DNA. A D gene is named only where the DNA matches it firmly. Clone size is stated in some rows and not others, as once, few, many or a class when expanded.

TRBV6-5,TRBD1,TRBJ1-4,15,few,CASSYTTGPNEKLFF,TGTGCCAGCAGTTACACGACAGGGCCAAATGAAAAACTGTTTTTT
TRBV5-1,-,TRBJ2-3,14,-,CASSLDQVGDTQYF,TGCGCCAGCAGCTTGGATCAGGTTGGGGATACGCAGTATTTT
TRBV7-2,TRBD2,TRBJ2-5,18,-,CASSLRRKLAGGQETQYF,TGTGCCAGCAGCCTACGTAGGAAGCTAGCGGGGGGGCAAGAGACCCAGTACTTC
TRBV4-2,TRBD2,TRBJ2-1,16,-,CASSQAREGSYNEQFF,TGTGCCAGCAGCCAGGCGCGGGAGGGCTCCTACAATGAGCAGTTCTTC
TRBV19,-,TRBJ1-2,15,-,CASSSRGTPPYGYTF,TGTGCCAGTAGTAGCCGCGGGACCCCCCCCTATGGCTACACCTTC
TRBV30,TRBD2,TRBJ2-5,12,-,CAWTSGIGTQYF,TGTGCCTGGACTAGCGGGATAGGGACCCAGTACTTC
TRBV1,-,TRBJ1-2,16,-,CTSSQGRAGGLGGYTF,TGCACCAGCAGCCAAGGACGGGCAGGGGGATTAGGCGGCTACACCTTC
TRBV5-4,-,TRBJ2-5,14,-,CASSDSQGRETQYF,TGTGCCAGCAGCGATAGTCAGGGTCGAGAGACCCAGTACTTC
TRBV2,-,TRBJ2-1,14,-,CASSARGVNNEQFF,TGTGCCAGCAGCGCCCGCGGGGTAAACAATGAGCAGTTCTTC
TRBV4-3,-,TRBJ1-1,15,-,CASSQDFPRSTEAFF,TGCGCCAGCAGCCAAGATTTTCCCAGGTCCACTGAAGCTTTCTTT
TRBV6-5,-,TRBJ1-5,15,-,CASNPQGPINQPQHF,TGTGCCAGTAACCCCCAGGGGCCTATCAATCAGCCCCAGCATTTT
TRBV15,-,TRBJ1-5,15,-,CATSRSGTSNQPQHF,TGTGCCACCAGCAGATCGGGAACAAGCAATCAGCCCCAGCATTTT
TRBV7-9,-,TRBJ2-7,11,-,CASSRLDEQYF,TGTGCCAGCAGCAGACTAGACGAGCAGTACTTC